These 28 T cell receptor beta chains were all obtained from the same sample, sequenced in a study of blood T cell repertoires in COVID-19 (dated by TCRdb to between 2020 and 2021). The method was the immunoSEQ multiplex PCR assay. TCRdb limited this immuneACCESS table to in-frame rearrangements with V and J called. A share of clones is missing; checked studies link under half to unresolved V genes, and the rest is unexplained. The sample contains a few hundred thousand clones, 85% of them found a single time. The ten largest clones take up around 6.3% of the sample. Source material: PBMCs or T cells enriched from blood (not recorded which). These receptors came from a woman aged 50 to 65 who had been exposed to COVID-19.

The genes are TRBV5-1 and TRBJ2-1; D possibly corresponds to TRBD2 (5 bases). V lost 7 bases, J lost 0 bases, and 14 bases lay in between. Per germline, CDR1 SGHRS and CDR2 YFSETQ. The CDR3 covers 15 residues. This chain's CDR3 is CASASGLSSYNEQFF. CDR3 DNA: TGCGCCAGCGCCTCCGGACTCAGCTCCTACAATGAGCAGTTCTTC. Full variable domain (outside the CDR3, taken from reference TRBV5-1 and TRBJ2-1): KAGVTQTPRYLIKTRGQQVTLSCSPISGHRSVSWYQQTPGQGLQFLFEYFSETQRNKGNFPGRFSGRQFSNSRSEMNVSTLELGDSALYLCASASGLSSYNEQFFGPGTRLTVL.

The chain carries TRBV7-2 and TRBJ2-1, with 8 bases matching TRBD2. V shed 2 bases and J 3 bases; nucleotides not matched to a gene: 6. The CDR3 has 16 amino acids. Germline V gene lookup returns CDR1 SGHTA and CDR2 FQGNSA. For the CDR3, the DNA is TGTGCCAGCAGCTTAACGGGGAGCGGGGGCTACAATGAGCAGTTCTTC. Its protein product is CASSLTGSGGYNEQFF. Filled out from reference TRBV7-2 and TRBJ2-1, the complete variable domain reads GAGVSQSPSNKVTEKGKDVELRCDPISGHTALYWYRQSLGQGLEFLIYFQGNSAPDKSGLPSDRFSAERTGGSVSTLTIQRTQQEDSAVYLCASSLTGSGGYNEQFFGPGTRLTVL.

This chain connects TRBV29-1 to TRBJ2-5; perhaps TRBD2 as D (6 bases). Germline V lookup: CDR1 SQVTM, CDR2 ANQGSEA. The CDR3 loop spans 13 amino acids. Trimming left V 4 bases short and J 5 bases short, with 14 bases between. CDR3 bases: TGCAGCGTTGCCCCCGGGGGTCGGGAGACCCAGTACTTC. As protein: CSVAPGGRETQYF.

This chain uses TRBV4-2 with TRBJ2-3; D perhaps matches TRBD2 (6 bases). Per germline, CDR1 LGHNA and CDR2 YNFKEQ. CDR3 length equals 18 residues. Trimming shortened V by 0 bases and J by 2 bases, and 18 bases separated the two germline ends. CDR3 DNA sequence: TGTGCCAGCAGCCAAGACGTCCCCAGTCGGGGGTTCACAGATACGCAGTATTTT. Its translation: CASSQDVPSRGFTDTQYF.

The chain recombines TRBV18 with TRBJ2-5; 11 bases map to TRBD2. Trimming cost V 3 bases and J 3 bases; bases outside gene matches: 6. The CDR3 covers 16 residues. CDR1 is KGHSH, CDR2 LQKENI, per germline. CDR3 amino acids: CASSPLSGGAKETQYF. DNA for the CDR3: TGTGCCAGCTCACCTCTTAGCGGGGGGGCAAAAGAGACCCAGTACTTC.

V and J are TRBV5-6 and TRBJ1-6; 7 bases fit TRBD1. Germline lookup yields CDR1 SGHDT and CDR2 YYEEEE. CDR3 length equals 14 residues. The trim removed 5 bases at V and 9 bases at J, leaving 8 bases unmatched. CDR3 DNA sequence: TGTGCCAGCAGTTTCGACAGGGTGGCTTCACCCCTCCACTTT. Translated, it gives CASSFDRVASPLHF.

The chain uses TRBV19 and TRBJ1-1; 9 bases line up with TRBD1. This CDR3 is built from 14 residues. Per germline, CDR1 LNHDA and CDR2 SQIVND (reference sequence). V dropped 6 bases and J dropped 1; count of bases not matched to a gene: 3. The CDR3 protein is CASRPDRGNTEAFF. The CDR3 DNA sequence: TGTGCCAGTAGGCCGGACAGGGGGAACACTGAAGCTTTCTTT.

V is TRBV14 and J is TRBJ1-4; D is ambiguous. CDR1 is SGHDN and CDR2 is FVKESK in the germline V gene. This CDR3 comprises 14 residues. The V end lost 4 bases, the J end lost 1 base, and 7 bases lay between the germline ends. CDR3 DNA sequence: TGTGCCAGCAGCCTACATGAAACTAATGAAAAACTGTTTTTT. Translated: CASSLHETNEKLFF.

The V call is TRBV15, the J call TRBJ2-1; 9 bases are a match to TRBD2. There are 16 residues in the CDR3. The trim removed 6 bases at V and 2 bases at J, leaving 8 bases unmatched. Germline values: CDR1 LNHNV, CDR2 YYDKDF (reference sequence). This CDR3 is CATRRGGGGAYNEQFF. In nucleotides, the CDR3 is TGTGCCACCAGGCGAGGAGGCGGGGGGGCCTACAATGAGCAGTTCTTC.

The CDR3 here is CASSGVTTGELFF. CDR3 bases: TGTGCCAGTTCAGGCGTGACCACCGGGGAGCTGTTTTTT. This sequence joins TRBV12-3 or TRBV12-4 and TRBJ2-2; unclear D gene. V lost 9 bases and J 4 bases, leaving 12 bases between the germline ends. CDR3 length: 13 residues.

With respect to this clone: Other DNA sequences of this sample code for an identical CDR3. This chain connects TRBV5-1 to TRBJ2-7; D unresolved. The CDR3 has 13 amino acids. Germline assignment: CDR1 SGHRS and CDR2 YFSETQ. V shed 0 bases and J shed 0 bases, with 4 bases lying between them. In DNA, the CDR3 is TGCGCCAGCAGCTTGGGTAGCTCCTACGAGCAGTACTTC. This translates into CASSLGSSYEQYF.

V gene TRBV14 combines with J gene TRBJ2-1; tentatively, D is TRBD1 (6 bases). V was shortened by 3 bases and J by 4 bases, with 10 bases between the two germline ends. Germline V gene lookup returns CDR1 SGHDN and CDR2 FVKESK. This CDR3 region has 14 residues. This CDR3 reads CASSHKTGYNEQFF. CDR3 nucleotides: TGTGCCAGCAGCCATAAAACAGGGTACAATGAGCAGTTCTTC.

This sequence joins TRBV18 and TRBJ2-3; TRBD2 matches 11 bases. CDR1 and CDR2 from the germline V gene are KGHSH and LQKENI. Unmatched junction bases numbered 6, after V lost 5 bases and J lost 2 bases. The CDR3 extends over 16 amino acids. The CDR3 reads CASSYATSGVTDTQYF. CDR3 in DNA: TGTGCCAGCTCATACGCGACTAGCGGGGTCACAGATACGCAGTATTTT.

V is TRBV6-5 and J is TRBJ1-5, with D unresolved. V gave up 5 bases and J gave up 6 bases, with 14 bases separating them. Germline assignment: CDR1 MNHEY and CDR2 SVGAGI. The CDR3 spans 14 residues. This CDR3 is CASSNTLEAQPQHF. The CDR3, as DNA: TGTGCCAGCAGTAATACCTTGGAGGCTCAGCCCCAGCATTTT.

This chain connects TRBV5-6 to TRBJ1-4; D perhaps matches TRBD1 (5 bases). Germline loops: CDR1 SGHDT, CDR2 YYEEEE. The V and J ends lost 3 bases and 7 bases respectively, with 13 bases between them. CDR3 length equals 14 residues. The CDR3 region has the DNA TGTGCCAGCAGCTACCCCAGGGCTGGTGAAAAACTGTTTTTT. It encodes CASSYPRAGEKLFF. The variable domain in full, completed from reference TRBV5-6 and TRBJ1-4, reads DAGVTQSPTHLIKTRGQQVTLRCSPKSGHDTVSWYQQALGQGPQFIFQYYEEEERQRGNFPDRFSGHQFPNYSSELNVNALLLGDSALYLCASSYPRAGEKLFFGSGTQLSVL.

This clone came up once. At one boundary the junction diverges from the germline segment, which might be a read error. J is TRBJ1-5 and V is TRBV2; D not certain. Germline lookup yields CDR1 SNHLY and CDR2 FYNNEI. This CDR3 is 16 amino acids long. The CDR3 loop reads CASSEGDSNRNQPQHF. The CDR3 coding sequence is TGTGCCAGCAGCGAAGGCGATTCTAACCGGAATCAGCCCCAGCATTTT.

The chain combines TRBV7-2 with TRBJ2-7; possible D gene TRBD2, 7 bases. Per germline, CDR1 SGHTA and CDR2 FQGNSA. The V end was cut by 3 bases, the J end by 2 bases, with 17 bases between. The CDR3 consists of 16 residues. DNA of the CDR3: TGTGCCAGCAGCTTCCCCTCGGCCGGGGGGCCCTACGAGCAGTACTTC. Translated: CASSFPSAGGPYEQYF.

The chain couples TRBV11-1 to TRBJ2-3; 11 nucleotides agree with TRBD2. Germline trimming cut 3 bases from V and 5 bases from J; bases unmatched to any gene: 4. The CDR3 consists of 15 residues. Germline-derived CDR1 and CDR2 are SGHAT and FQDESV (reference sequence). In DNA form, the CDR3 reads TGTGCCAGCAGCTTTTTAGCGGGGGGGCTAGATACGCAGTATTTT. It specifies CASSFLAGGLDTQYF.

This clone turned up a few times. This chain connects TRBV10-3 to TRBJ2-7; tentatively, D is TRBD2 (6 bases). Trimming shortened V by 8 bases and J by 2 bases, and 13 bases separated the two germline ends. From germline, CDR1 is ENHRY and CDR2 SYGVKD. The CDR3 is 13 residues long. The CDR3 sequence: CAIGGSPTYEQYF. The CDR3 coding sequence is TGTGCCATCGGAGGGTCGCCCACCTACGAGCAGTACTTC.

The CDR3 is CASSAQGYGNTIYF. CDR3 sequence (DNA): TGTGCCAGCAGCGCACAGGGATATGGAAACACCATATATTTT. The J gene is TRBJ1-3, the V gene TRBV5-5, with a weak D call TRBD1 (6 bases). Germline CDR1 and CDR2: SGHKS and YYEKEE (reference sequence). Trimming took off 4 bases at V and 3 bases at J, with 11 bases between the two ends. The CDR3 covers 14 residues.

This clone was seen only a few times. The rearrangement links TRBV29-1 to TRBJ1-1, with 9 bases fitting TRBD1. The CDR3 sequence is 12 residues long. Looked up from germline, CDR1 is SQVTM and CDR2 is ANQGSEA. The V segment lost 7 bases and the J segment 10 bases; nucleotides outside the gene matches: 10. The DNA of the CDR3 is TGCAGCGCCATTTACAGGGGGCGATCAGCTTTCTTT. Translated: CSAIYRGRSAFF.

This clone was seen a handful of times. Different DNA sequences within this sample yield the same CDR3. CDR3 residues: CASSRDRGEQYF. The CDR3 DNA reads as TGTGCCAGCAGTCGGGACAGGGGCGAGCAGTACTTC. V usage is TRBV2 and J usage is TRBJ2-7, with 10 bases aligning to TRBD1. Germline trimming cut 5 bases from V and 6 bases from J; bases unmatched to any gene: 1. Germline CDR1 reads SNHLY; CDR2 reads FYNNEI. This CDR3 comprises 12 residues.

DNA for the CDR3: TGTGCCAGCAGTACCGCGGACAGGGAGAACACTGAAGCTTTCTTT. It is translated as CASSTADRENTEAFF. The rearrangement joins TRBV6-5 to TRBJ1-1; 8 bases agree with TRBD1. The V segment lost 5 bases and the J segment 1 base; nucleotides outside the gene matches: 6. The CDR3 is 15 residues long. Germline assignment: CDR1 MNHEY and CDR2 SVGAGI.

This clone was picked up one time. The V call is TRBV12-3 or TRBV12-4, the J call TRBJ1-2, with D unclear. Trimming shortened V by 0 bases and J by 8 bases, and 10 bases separated the two germline ends. The CDR3 extends over 13 amino acids. This CDR3 reads CASSLASRGGYTF. CDR3 DNA sequence: TGTGCCAGCAGTTTAGCCTCACGAGGGGGCTACACCTTC.

The chain combines TRBV6-5 with TRBJ2-5; 7 bases map to TRBD2. This CDR3 has 16 amino acids. The germline V gene has CDR1 MNHEY and CDR2 SVGAGI. V gave up 0 bases and J gave up 5 bases; unmatched junction bases: 9. CDR3 protein: CASSYSPGGGGETQYF. CDR3 nucleotide sequence: TGTGCCAGCAGTTACTCCCCCGGCGGGGGAGGGGAGACCCAGTACTTC.

The V gene is TRBV13, the J gene TRBJ1-2, with a weak D call TRBD1 (6 bases). CDR1 and CDR2 from the germline V gene are PRHDT and FYEKMQ (reference sequence). The V end lost 4 bases, the J end lost 1 base, and 19 bases lay between the germline ends. This CDR3 is 17 amino acids long. CDR3 nucleotide sequence: TGTGCCAGCAGCTCCTCTTTTGGCGGGGGCCATAACTATGGCTACACCTTC. It translates to CASSSSFGGGHNYGYTF.

The rearrangement links TRBV15 to TRBJ1-4; D unclear. V was cut by 5 bases and J by 4 bases, with 14 bases left in between. CDR1 is LNHNV, CDR2 YYDKDF, per germline (reference sequence). The CDR3 consists of 15 residues. CDR3 sequence reads: CATSRIYGYNEKLFF. The CDR3 DNA sequence: TGTGCCACCAGCCGGATATACGGGTATAATGAAAAACTGTTTTTT.

The chain recombines TRBV5-6 with TRBJ1-6; 9 nucleotides match TRBD1. CDR3 length equals 14 residues. Germline loops: CDR1 SGHDT, CDR2 YYEEEE. J lost 10 bases, V lost 3 bases, and 5 bases had no gene match. The chain's CDR3 is CASSWGTGSSPLHF. CDR3 nucleotide sequence: TGTGCCAGCAGCTGGGGGACAGGGTCCTCACCCCTCCACTTT.